The 10 T cell receptor beta chains below come from one sample, sequenced in a study of T-cell reconstitution after alpha-beta-depleted transplantation in children. Molecular barcoding with unique molecular identifiers was used for the TCRbeta library. TCRdb re-called the PCR reads with MiXCR, one entry per CDR3 protein. The sample lists 360,000 or so distinct CDR3 sequences; around 20% were seen once. Sample: PBMCs from the stem cell graft donor, taken from the stem cell graft. These receptors all stem from a human donor who donated a stem cell graft to a child with acute myeloid leukemia.

There are a few counts of this clonotype. The chain carries TRBV7-2 and TRBJ2-3; a possible D gene is TRBD1 (6 bases). The CDR3 length is 14 residues. Trimming cost V 4 bases and J 2 bases, with 10 bases left between them. Germline values: CDR1 SGHTA, CDR2 FQGNSA. The CDR3 sequence: CASSSDSLTDTQYF. The DNA of the CDR3 is TGTGCCAGCAGCTCGGACAGTCTCACAGATACGCAGTATTTT.

This clonotype was found a few times. The chain joins TRBV4-3 to TRBJ2-5, with TRBD2 as a possible D gene (6 bases). This CDR3 contains 17 residues. Germline CDR1 and CDR2: LGHNA and YSLEER. V lost 1 base and J 2 bases, leaving 17 bases between the germline ends. CDR3 protein: CASSQGVIAEPQETQYF. The CDR3 DNA reads as TGCGCCAGCAGCCAAGGAGTGATAGCGGAACCACAAGAGACCCAGTACTTC.

The chain recombines TRBV4-3 with TRBJ1-5; D gene uncertain. V lost 5 bases and J lost 0, with 14 bases in between. The CDR3 length is 16 residues. Germline CDR1 is LGHNA and CDR2 is YSLEER. CDR3 residues: CASSKGYKDSNQPQHF. The CDR3 bases are TGCGCCAGCAGCAAAGGCTACAAAGATAGCAATCAGCCCCAGCATTTT.

The CDR3 region is CSAFLRLAGANTGELFF. Here the CDR3 DNA reads TGCAGCGCCTTCCTCCGACTAGCGGGGGCTAACACCGGGGAGCTGTTTTTT. The rearrangement uses TRBV29-1 and TRBJ2-2; 12 bases agree with TRBD2. CDR3 length: 17 amino acids. Germline CDR1 reads SQVTM; CDR2 reads ANQGSEA. V lost 7 bases to trimming and J lost 2 bases; unmatched junction nucleotides: 11.

This chain joins TRBV27 and TRBJ2-5; TRBD2 is a possible D gene (6 bases). The V end lost 5 bases, the J end lost 0 bases, and 13 bases lay between the germline ends. The CDR3 loop spans 15 amino acids. Germline values: CDR1 MNHEY, CDR2 SMNVEV (reference sequence). Here the CDR3 reads CASSRLDPYQETQYF. As DNA, the CDR3 is TGTGCCAGCAGTAGACTAGACCCGTACCAAGAGACCCAGTACTTC.

V gene TRBV5-6 combines with J gene TRBJ2-5; 7 bases line up with TRBD2. Losses at the gene ends were 5 bases for V and 5 bases for J; bases not matched to a gene: 6. The CDR3 sequence is 13 residues long. CDR1 and CDR2 from the germline V gene are SGHDT and YYEEEE. The CDR3 reads CASRRRGGETQYF. The CDR3 DNA reads TGTGCCAGCAGGAGGAGGGGAGGGGAGACCCAGTACTTC.

This sequence joins TRBV20-1 and TRBJ2-1, with D unclear. The V gene lost 3 bases and the J gene lost 4 bases, with 7 bases spanning the gap. The CDR3 is 12 amino acids. The V gene's germline CDR1 is DFQATT and CDR2 SNEGSKA (reference sequence). CDR3 sequence: CSASRRYNEQFF. As DNA, the CDR3 is TGCAGTGCTAGCAGGCGGTACAATGAGCAGTTCTTC.

The V and J genes are TRBV28 and TRBJ2-7, with D possibly TRBD1 on 5 matching bases. Germline V lookup: CDR1 MDHEN, CDR2 SYDVKM. The V end lost 3 bases, the J end lost 3 bases, and 12 bases lay between the germline ends. The CDR3 is 14 residues long. CDR3: CASSLSQGYYEQYF. The DNA of the CDR3 is TGTGCCAGCAGTTTGAGCCAGGGTTACTACGAGCAGTACTTC. The full variable domain, completed using reference TRBV28 and TRBJ2-7, is DVKVTQSSRYLVKRTGEKVFLECVQDMDHENMFWYRQDPGLGLRLIYFSYDVKMKEKGDIPEGYSVSREKKERFSLILESASTNQTSMYLCASSLSQGYYEQYFGPGTRLTVT.

This clonotype appeared a few times. The genes are TRBV11-2 and TRBJ2-3; 8 bases align to TRBD2. The ends lost 5 bases at V and 4 bases at J; junction bases unmatched: 14. The CDR3 has 17 residues. CDR1 is SGHAT and CDR2 is FQNNGV in the germline V gene. CDR3 sequence reads: CASSVHGRAVFADTQYF. DNA for the CDR3: TGTGCCAGCAGCGTACACGGGAGGGCCGTCTTCGCAGATACGCAGTATTTT.

A few counts support this clonotype. The V call is TRBV29-1, the J call TRBJ2-1, with 8 positions matching TRBD2. V was clipped by 4 bases and J by 4 bases; unmatched bases: 9. The CDR3 spans 15 residues. Looked up from germline, CDR1 is SQVTM and CDR2 is ANQGSEA. The DNA for the CDR3 is TGCAGCGTTGGGGTCCGACTAGCGCCATACAATGAGCAGTTCTTC. Translating it yields CSVGVRLAPYNEQFF.